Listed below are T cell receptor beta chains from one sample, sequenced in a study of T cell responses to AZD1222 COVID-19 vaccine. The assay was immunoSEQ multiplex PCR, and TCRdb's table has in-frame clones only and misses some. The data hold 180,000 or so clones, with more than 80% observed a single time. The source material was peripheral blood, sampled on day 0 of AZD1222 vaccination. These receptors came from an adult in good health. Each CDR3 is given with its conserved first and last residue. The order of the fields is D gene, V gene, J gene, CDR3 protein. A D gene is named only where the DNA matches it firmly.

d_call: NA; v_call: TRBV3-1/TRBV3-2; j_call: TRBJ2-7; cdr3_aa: CASSRTNYEQYF
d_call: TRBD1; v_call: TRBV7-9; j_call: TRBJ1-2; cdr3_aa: CASSSPFGTGENGYTF
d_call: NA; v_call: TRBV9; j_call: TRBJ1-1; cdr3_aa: CASSPIRNTEAFF
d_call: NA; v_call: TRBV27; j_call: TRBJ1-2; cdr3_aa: CASSLVAGSGYTF
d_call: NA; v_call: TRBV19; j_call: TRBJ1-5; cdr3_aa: CASSSFDRWEPQHF
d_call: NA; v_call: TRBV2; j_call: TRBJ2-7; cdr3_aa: CASKQSSYEQYF
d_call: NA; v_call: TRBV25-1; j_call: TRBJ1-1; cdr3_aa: CASSAHLNTEAFF
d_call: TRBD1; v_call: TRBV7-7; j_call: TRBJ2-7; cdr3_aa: CASSLGTGEYYEQYF
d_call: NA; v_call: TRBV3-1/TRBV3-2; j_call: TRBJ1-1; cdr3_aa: CASSQGAVNTEAFF
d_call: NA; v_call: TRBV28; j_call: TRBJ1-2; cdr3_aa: CASSSGVNYGYTF
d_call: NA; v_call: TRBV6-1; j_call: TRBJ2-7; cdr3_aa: CASREEDVATPYEQYF
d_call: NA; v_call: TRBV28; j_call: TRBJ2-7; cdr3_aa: CAGGQTSYEQYF
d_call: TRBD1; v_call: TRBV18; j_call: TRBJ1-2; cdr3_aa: CASLEDRDLNGYTF
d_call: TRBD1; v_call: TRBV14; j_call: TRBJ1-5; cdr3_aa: CASSQQGDQPQHF
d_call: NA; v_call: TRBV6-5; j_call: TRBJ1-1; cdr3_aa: CASSFTRDTRTEAFF
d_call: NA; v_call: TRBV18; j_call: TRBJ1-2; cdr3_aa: CASSLARAPTDGYTF
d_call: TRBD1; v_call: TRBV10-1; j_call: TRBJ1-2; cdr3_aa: CASSERDRGQGYTF
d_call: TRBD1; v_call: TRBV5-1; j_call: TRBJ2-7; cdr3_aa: CASSHDRATTYEQYF
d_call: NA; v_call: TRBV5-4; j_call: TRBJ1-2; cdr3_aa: CASSQQDNYGYTF
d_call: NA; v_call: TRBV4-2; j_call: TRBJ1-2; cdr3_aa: CASSQDYEDYGYTF
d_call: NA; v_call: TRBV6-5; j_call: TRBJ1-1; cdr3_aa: CASSYSSLNTEAFF
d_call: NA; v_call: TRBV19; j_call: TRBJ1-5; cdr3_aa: CASSINDANQPQHF
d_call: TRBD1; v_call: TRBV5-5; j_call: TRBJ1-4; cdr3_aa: CASSSETGGLTNEKLFF
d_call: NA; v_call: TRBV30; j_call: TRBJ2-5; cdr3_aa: CAWSDRVWTQYF
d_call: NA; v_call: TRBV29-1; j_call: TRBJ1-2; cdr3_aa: CSVAVTNYGYTF
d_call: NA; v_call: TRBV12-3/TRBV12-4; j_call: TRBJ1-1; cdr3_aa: CASSLMRNTEAFF
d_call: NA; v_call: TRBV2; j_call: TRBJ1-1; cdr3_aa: CASSVVMNTEAFF
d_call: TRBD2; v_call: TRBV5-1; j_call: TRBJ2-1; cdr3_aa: CASSKGLAGGPPYNEQFF
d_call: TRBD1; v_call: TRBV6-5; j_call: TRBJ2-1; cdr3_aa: CALQGDSYNEQFF
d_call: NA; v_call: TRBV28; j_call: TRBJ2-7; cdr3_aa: CASSPGTYEQYF
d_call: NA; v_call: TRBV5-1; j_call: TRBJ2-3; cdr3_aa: CASNGAGSTDTQYF
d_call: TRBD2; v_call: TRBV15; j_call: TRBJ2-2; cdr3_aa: CATRLAGAIGELFF
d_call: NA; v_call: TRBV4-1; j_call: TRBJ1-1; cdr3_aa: CASSQDRGRAGAFF
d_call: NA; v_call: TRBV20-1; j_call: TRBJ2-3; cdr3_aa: CSASADSTDTQYF
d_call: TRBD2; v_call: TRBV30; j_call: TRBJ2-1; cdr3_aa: CAWSGLAGVGYNEQFF
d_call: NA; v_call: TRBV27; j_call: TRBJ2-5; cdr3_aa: CASSSGTQETQYF
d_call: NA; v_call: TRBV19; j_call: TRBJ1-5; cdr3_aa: CASSIGASAHNQPQHF
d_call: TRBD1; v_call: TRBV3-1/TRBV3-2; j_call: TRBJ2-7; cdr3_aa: CASSQGTGDISEQYF
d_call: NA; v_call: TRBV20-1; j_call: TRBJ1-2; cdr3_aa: CSASLYGYTF
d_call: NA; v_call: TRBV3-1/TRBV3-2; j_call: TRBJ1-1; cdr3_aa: CASSPPGPLGTEAFF
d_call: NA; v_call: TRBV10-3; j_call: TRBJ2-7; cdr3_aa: CAISDPSGAPLYEQYF
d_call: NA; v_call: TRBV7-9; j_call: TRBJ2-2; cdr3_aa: CASSQDLRDFNTGELFF
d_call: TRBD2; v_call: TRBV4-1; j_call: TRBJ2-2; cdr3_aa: CASSQDPAGGLGELFF
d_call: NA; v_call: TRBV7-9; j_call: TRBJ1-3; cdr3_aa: CASSFEGTGNTIYF
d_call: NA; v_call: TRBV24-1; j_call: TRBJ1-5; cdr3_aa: CATPDNQPQHF
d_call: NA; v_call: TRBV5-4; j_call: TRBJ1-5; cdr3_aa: CASSLAPGVNQPQHF
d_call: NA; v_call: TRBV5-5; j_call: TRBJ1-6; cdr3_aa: CASSLEDSSPLHF
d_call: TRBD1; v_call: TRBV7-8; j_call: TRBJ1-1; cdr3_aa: CASSLGDREAAFF
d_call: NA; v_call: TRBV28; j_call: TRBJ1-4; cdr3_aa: CASISGIGEKLFF
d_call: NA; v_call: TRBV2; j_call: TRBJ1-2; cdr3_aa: CASSESREWRATNYGYTF
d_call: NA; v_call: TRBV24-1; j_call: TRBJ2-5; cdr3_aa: CATSENLGAGKEEETQYF
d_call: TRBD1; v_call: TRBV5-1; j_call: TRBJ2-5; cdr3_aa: CASSPGQGLQETQYF
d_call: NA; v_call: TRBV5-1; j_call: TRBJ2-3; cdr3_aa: CASTTDSLNTDTQYF